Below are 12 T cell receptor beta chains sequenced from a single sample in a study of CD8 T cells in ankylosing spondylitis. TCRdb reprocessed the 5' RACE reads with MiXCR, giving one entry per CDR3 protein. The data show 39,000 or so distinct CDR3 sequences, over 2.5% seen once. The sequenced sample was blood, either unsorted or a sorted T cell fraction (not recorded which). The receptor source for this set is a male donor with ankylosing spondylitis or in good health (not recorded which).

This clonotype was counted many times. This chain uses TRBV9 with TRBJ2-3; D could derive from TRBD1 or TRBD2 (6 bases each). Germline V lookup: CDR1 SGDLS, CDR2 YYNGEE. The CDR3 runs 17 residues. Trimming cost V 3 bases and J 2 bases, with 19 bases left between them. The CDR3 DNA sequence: TGTGCCAGCAGCGCCCGGGGGCGACTAGACAACACAGATACGCAGTATTTT. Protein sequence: CASSARGRLDNTDTQYF.

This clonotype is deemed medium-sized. For the CDR3, the DNA is TGTGCCAGCAGCGTAGGTTCTCTAGCGGGGGCCGACAATGAGCAGTTCTTC. Amino acid sequence: CASSVGSLAGADNEQFF. The chain has TRBV9 and TRBJ2-1; 10 bases match TRBD2. Germline trimming cut 0 bases from V and 5 bases from J; bases unmatched to any gene: 8. Germline CDR1 SGDLS, CDR2 YYNGEE. The CDR3 spans 17 residues.

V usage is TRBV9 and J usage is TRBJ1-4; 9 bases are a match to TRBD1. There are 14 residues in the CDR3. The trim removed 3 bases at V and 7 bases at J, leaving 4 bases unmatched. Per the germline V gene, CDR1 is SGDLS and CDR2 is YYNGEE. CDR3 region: CASSAGTGFEKLFF. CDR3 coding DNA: TGTGCCAGCAGCGCCGGGACAGGGTTTGAAAAACTGTTTTTT. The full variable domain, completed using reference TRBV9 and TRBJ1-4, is DSGVTQTPKHLITATGQRVTLRCSPRSGDLSVYWYQQSLDQGLQFLIQYYNGEERAKGNILERFSAQQFPDLHSELNLSSLELGDSALYFCASSAGTGFEKLFFGSGTQLSVL.

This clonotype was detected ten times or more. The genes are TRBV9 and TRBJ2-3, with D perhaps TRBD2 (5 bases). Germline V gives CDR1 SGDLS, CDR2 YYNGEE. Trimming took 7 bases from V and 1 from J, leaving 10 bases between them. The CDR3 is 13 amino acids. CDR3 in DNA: TGTGCCAGCGGGAGACCGGGCACAGATACGCAGTATTTT. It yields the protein CASGRPGTDTQYF.

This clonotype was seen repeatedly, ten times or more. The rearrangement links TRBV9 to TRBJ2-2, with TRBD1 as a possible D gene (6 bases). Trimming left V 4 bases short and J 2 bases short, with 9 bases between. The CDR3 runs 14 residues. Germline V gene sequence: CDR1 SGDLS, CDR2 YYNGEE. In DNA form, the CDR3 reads TGTGCCAGCAGCCAGACAGGCAACACCGGGGAGCTGTTTTTT. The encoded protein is CASSQTGNTGELFF.

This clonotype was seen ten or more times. In DNA form, the CDR3 reads TGTGCCAGCAGCTCCCCGGGACTAGCCTCCAATGAGCAGTTCTTC. Translating gives CASSSPGLASNEQFF. The chain couples TRBV9 to TRBJ2-1, with 9 nucleotides matching TRBD2. The CDR3 runs to 15 residues. Trimming at V came to 4 bases and at J to 6 bases, leaving 8 bases not matched to a gene. In germline, CDR1 is SGDLS, CDR2 YYNGEE. Full variable domain (remainder filled in from reference TRBV9 and TRBJ2-1): DSGVTQTPKHLITATGQRVTLRCSPRSGDLSVYWYQQSLDQGLQFLIQYYNGEERAKGNILERFSAQQFPDLHSELNLSSLELGDSALYFCASSSPGLASNEQFFGPGTRLTVL.

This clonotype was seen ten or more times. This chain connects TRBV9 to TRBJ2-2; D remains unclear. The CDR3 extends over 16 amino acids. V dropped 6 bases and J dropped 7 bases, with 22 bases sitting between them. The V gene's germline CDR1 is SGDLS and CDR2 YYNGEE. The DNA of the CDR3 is TGTGCCAGCACCCCCCCCCCGGCTACCGACGGCGGGGAGCTGTTTTTT. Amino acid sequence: CASTPPPATDGGELFF. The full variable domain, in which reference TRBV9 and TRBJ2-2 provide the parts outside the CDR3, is DSGVTQTPKHLITATGQRVTLRCSPRSGDLSVYWYQQSLDQGLQFLIQYYNGEERAKGNILERFSAQQFPDLHSELNLSSLELGDSALYFCASTPPPATDGGELFFGEGSRLTVL.

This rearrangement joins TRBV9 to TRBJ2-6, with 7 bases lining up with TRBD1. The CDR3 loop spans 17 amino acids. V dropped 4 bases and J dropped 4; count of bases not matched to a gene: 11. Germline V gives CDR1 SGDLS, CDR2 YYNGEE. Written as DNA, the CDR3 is TGTGCCAGCAGCCCGTTTAACAGGGACAGAGGGGCCAACGTCCTGACTTTC. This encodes CASSPFNRDRGANVLTF.

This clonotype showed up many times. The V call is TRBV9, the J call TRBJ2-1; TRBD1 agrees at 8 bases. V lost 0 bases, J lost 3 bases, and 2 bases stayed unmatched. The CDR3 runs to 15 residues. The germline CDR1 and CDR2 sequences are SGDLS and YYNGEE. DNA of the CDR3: TGTGCCAGCAGCGTAGCACAGGGGGGCTACAATGAGCAGTTCTTC. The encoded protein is CASSVAQGGYNEQFF.

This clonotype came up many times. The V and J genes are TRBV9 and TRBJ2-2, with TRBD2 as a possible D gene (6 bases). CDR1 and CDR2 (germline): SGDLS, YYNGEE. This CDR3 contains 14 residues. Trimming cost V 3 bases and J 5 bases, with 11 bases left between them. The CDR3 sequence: CASSAGVGTGELFF. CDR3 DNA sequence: TGTGCCAGCAGCGCGGGGGTCGGAACCGGGGAGCTGTTTTTT.

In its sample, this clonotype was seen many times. CDR3 coding DNA: TGTGCCAGCAGCCCCCACAGGGTTGAGGATGAGCAGTTCTTC. Its translation: CASSPHRVEDEQFF. The V call is TRBV9, the J call TRBJ2-1; a weak D match, TRBD1 (6 bases). V lost 4 bases and J 8 bases, leaving 16 bases between the germline ends. There are 14 residues in the CDR3. The V gene's germline CDR1 is SGDLS and CDR2 YYNGEE.

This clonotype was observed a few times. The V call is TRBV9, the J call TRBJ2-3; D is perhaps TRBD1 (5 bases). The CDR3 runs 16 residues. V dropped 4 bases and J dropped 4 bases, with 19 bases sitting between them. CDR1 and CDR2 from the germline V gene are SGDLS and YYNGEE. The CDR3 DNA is TGTGCCAGCAGCCCTAGTGGCCAGGGATGGTCAGATACGCAGTATTTT. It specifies CASSPSGQGWSDTQYF.